The rows below give T cell receptor beta chains drawn from one sample of a study of spatial heterogeneity in lung cancer. TCRdb independently ran MiXCR on the 5' RACE reads; one entry per CDR3 protein. The table records 20,000 to 30,000 distinct CDR3 sequences, about 9.3% of them present only once. This specimen consisted of lung tumor tissue, obtained at surgery. The receptors were gathered from a male donor with early-stage non-small cell lung cancer. The CDR3 runs from the conserved cysteine through the conserved F or W. The order of the fields is V gene, D gene, clone size, J gene, CDR3 protein, CDR3 DNA. A D gene is named only where the DNA matches it firmly. The size of a clone is reported for some rows only, either as once, few or many, or as a class for expanded clones.

TRBV5-6	.	few	TRBJ2-2	CASSLGEYTGELFF	TGTGCCAGCAGCTTGGGGGAGTACACCGGGGAGCTGTTTTTT
TRBV4-2	TRBD2	many	TRBJ2-3	CASSTSGGTDTQYF	TGTGCCAGCTCGACTAGCGGGGGCACAGATACGCAGTATTTT
TRBV18	TRBD2	.	TRBJ2-7	CASSPALAGADEQYF	TGTGCCAGCTCACCAGCCCTAGCGGGGGCCGACGAGCAGTACTTC
TRBV19	.	.	TRBJ2-7	CASSMSKGYEQYF	TGTGCCAGTAGTATGAGTAAGGGGTACGAGCAGTACTTC
TRBV6-5	.	many	TRBJ2-5	CASSQRLAGAYQETQYF	TGTGCCAGCAGCCAGAGGTTGGCGGGGGCATACCAAGAGACCCAGTACTTC
TRBV2	.	many	TRBJ2-7	CASTPGLRNEQYF	TGTGCCAGCACCCCGGGTCTAAGGAACGAGCAGTACTTC
TRBV9	.	.	TRBJ2-1	CASSVGLGRGLDEQFF	TGTGCCAGCAGCGTAGGTCTGGGGAGAGGTTTAGATGAGCAGTTCTTC
TRBV5-1	TRBD2	.	TRBJ2-1	CASSLVSAGGPRNNEQFF	TGCGCCAGCAGCTTAGTGTCAGCGGGGGGCCCGAGAAACAATGAGCAGTTCTTC
TRBV20-1	.	.	TRBJ2-2	CSALQYGGELFF	TGCAGTGCTTTGCAATATGGCGGGGAGCTGTTTTTT
TRBV7-3	.	.	TRBJ2-2	CASSFQGGGGELFF	TGTGCCAGCAGCTTTCAAGGGGGTGGCGGGGAGCTGTTTTTT
TRBV3-1	.	many	TRBJ1-2	CASSHGPEGYTF	TGTGCCAGCAGCCACGGCCCGGAAGGCTACACCTTC
TRBV6-1	.	many	TRBJ2-6	CASGTLRSANVLTF	TGTGCCAGCGGGACCCTTAGGTCAGCCAACGTCCTGACTTTC
TRBV5-6	.	few	TRBJ2-2	CASSRGRMNTGELFF	TGTGCCAGCAGCCGCGGCAGGATGAACACCGGGGAGCTGTTTTTT
TRBV20-1	.	many	TRBJ1-5	CSARRPSLYSNQPQHF	TGCAGTGCTAGACGCCCCAGCCTTTATAGCAATCAGCCCCAGCATTTT
TRBV3-1	.	many	TRBJ1-1	CASSQDRVTEAFF	TGTGCCAGCAGCCAAGACAGGGTGACTGAAGCTTTCTTT
TRBV12-5	.	many	TRBJ1-5	CASAPEWGPGRVQHF	TGTGCTAGTGCTCCAGAATGGGGGCCCGGTAGGGTCCAGCATTTT
TRBV7-6	.	.	TRBJ2-2	CASSLLAGELFF	TGTGCCAGCAGCTTGTTAGCCGGGGAGCTGTTTTTT
TRBV7-2	.	many	TRBJ1-5	CASSLDRAQPQHF	TGTGCCAGCAGCTTAGATCGGGCTCAGCCCCAGCATTTT
TRBV2	TRBD2	few	TRBJ2-3	CASRPRTSGDRGDTQYF	TGTGCCAGCAGACCCAGGACTAGCGGGGATCGTGGAGATACGCAGTATTTT
TRBV15	.	few	TRBJ1-6	CATSRSTGGDSPLHF	TGTGCCACCAGCAGATCGACAGGAGGCGATTCACCCCTCCACTTT
TRBV5-1	TRBD2	few	TRBJ2-1	CASSLPSGGSYNEQFF	TGCGCCAGCAGCTTGCCCAGCGGGGGCTCCTACAATGAGCAGTTCTTC
TRBV27	.	few	TRBJ2-1	CASSFGPPLNEQFF	TGTGCCAGCAGTTTCGGGCCCCCGTTAAATGAGCAGTTCTTC
TRBV28	.	many	TRBJ2-1	CASSLRSGAHNEQFF	TGTGCCAGCAGTTTACGATCGGGGGCCCACAATGAGCAGTTCTTC
TRBV28	TRBD2	few	TRBJ2-7	CASSSFGGGRAYEQYF	TGTGCCAGCAGCTCCTTCGGGGGAGGGAGAGCCTACGAGCAGTACTTC
TRBV11-2	TRBD2	.	TRBJ2-4	CASSGGLGSAKNIQYF	TGTGCCAGCAGCGGGGGACTAGGATCTGCCAAAAACATTCAGTACTTC
TRBV28	.	many	TRBJ2-7	CASSLSPGQAYEQYF	TGTGCCAGCAGTTTATCCCCCGGGCAGGCTTACGAGCAGTACTTC
TRBV5-5	TRBD1	.	TRBJ1-2	CASSLGQGDYGYTF	TGTGCCAGCAGCTTGGGACAGGGAGACTATGGCTACACCTTC
TRBV28	TRBD1	medium-sized	TRBJ1-2	CASSFFWGQGAHGYTF	TGTGCCAGCAGTTTCTTCTGGGGACAGGGGGCCCATGGCTACACCTTC
TRBV28	TRBD2	medium-sized	TRBJ2-7	CASSSTSGRRYEQYF	TGTGCCAGCAGTTCAACTAGCGGGAGGAGGTACGAGCAGTACTTC
TRBV4-2	.	many	TRBJ2-7	CASSQVESENPYEQYF	TGTGCCAGCAGCCAGGTAGAGTCGGAAAACCCCTACGAGCAGTACTTC
TRBV15	.	few	TRBJ2-5	CATSRDTVRGETQYF	TGTGCCACCAGCAGAGATACCGTCAGAGGAGAGACCCAGTACTTC
TRBV3-1	.	many	TRBJ1-1	CASSLHMVNTEAFF	TGTGCCAGCAGCCTCCATATGGTGAACACTGAAGCTTTCTTT
TRBV3-1	.	many	TRBJ1-2	CASSQVLTGGYTF	TGTGCCAGCAGCCAAGTCCTTACAGGGGGCTACACCTTC
TRBV20-1	.	many	TRBJ2-4	CSASGEGENIQYF	TGCAGTGCTAGCGGGGAGGGGGAAAACATTCAGTACTTC
TRBV9	.	few	TRBJ2-7	CASSVGGAELYEQYF	TGTGCCAGCAGCGTAGGAGGAGCGGAGCTCTACGAGCAGTACTTC
TRBV1	.	.	TRBJ2-5	CTSSQEEASGRETQYF	TGCACCAGCAGCCAAGAAGAGGCCAGCGGGAGAGAGACCCAGTACTTC
TRBV2	TRBD1	few	TRBJ2-1	CATGQGGF	TGTGCCACCGGACAGGGGGGTTTC
TRBV28	.	many	TRBJ1-6	CASNRGGLNSPLHF	TGTGCCAGCAACCGGGGGGGGCTTAATTCACCCCTCCACTTT
TRBV5-1	.	many	TRBJ2-5	CASSSFPGVQETQYF	TGCGCCAGCAGCTCCTTCCCGGGGGTCCAGGAGACCCAGTACTTC
TRBV20-1	TRBD1	many	TRBJ1-4	CSVGLGAGGNEKLFF	TGCAGTGTTGGGTTAGGGGCAGGGGGGAATGAAAAACTGTTTTTT